This T cell receptor beta chain came from a study of cytomegalovirus exposure and HLA in healthy donors. General study points: Previous analysis showed most TCR beta V segments were productive about 90% or about 30% of the time. According to reports, the classifier identified cytomegalovirus status with high specificity and sensitivity. Three chains tied to CMV proved CMV antigen-specific in vitro.

This clone was counted between two and nine times. Its cognate antigen is unknown. The CDR3 is 13 residues long. Per the germline V gene, CDR1 is SGHRS and CDR2 is YFSETQ. V shed 0 bases and J shed 6 bases, with 10 bases lying between them. A multiplex PCR was run with 60 Vbeta primers and 13 Jbeta primers. The protocol was immunoSEQ multiplex PCR, while the TCRdb copy is restricted to in-frame clones and leaves out a portion. The table records roughly 120,000 clones, around 78% of them present only once. Donors were ostensibly healthy at sampling, although undocumented immune exposures were probable. This rearrangement joins TRBV5-1 to TRBJ2-7; D might be TRBD1 (5 bases). The source is a man in his sixties in good health and CMV-seropositive. The sequenced material came from PBMCs. The CDR3, as DNA: TGCGCCAGCAGCTTGGTAGGGGTTGGCGAGCAGTACTTC. Protein product: CASSLVGVGEQYF.